What follows are 27 T cell receptor beta chains derived from one specimen sequenced in a study of cytomegalovirus exposure and HLA in healthy donors. Primers: 60 Vbeta forward and 13 Jbeta reverse. The assay was immunoSEQ multiplex PCR, and TCRdb's table has in-frame clones only and misses some. The sample lists under 150,000 clones, roughly 82% occurring once. Sequencing input: PBMCs. The origin of the receptors is a boy between 10 and 17 years old in good health and CMV-seronegative.

A single count supports this clone. The V gene is TRBV11-3, the J gene TRBJ2-2, with TRBD1 identical over 8 bases. The CDR3 spans 15 residues. Per germline, CDR1 SGHNT and CDR2 YENEEA. The junction had 6 bases not matched to a gene; V was cut back by 5 bases and J by 4 bases. CDR3 in amino acids: CASSRPGGGTGELFF. DNA of the CDR3: TGTGCCAGCAGCCGTCCAGGGGGCGGCACCGGGGAGCTGTTTTTT.

This clone has just a few counts. This chain links TRBV27 with TRBJ2-7; TRBD1 matches 8 bases. Unmatched junction bases numbered 4, after V lost 0 bases and J lost 3 bases. Germline V lookup: CDR1 MNHEY, CDR2 SMNVEV (reference sequence). The CDR3 is 15 amino acids. The CDR3: CASSLSGGQVYEQYF. The CDR3 nucleotides read TGTGCCAGCAGTTTATCAGGGGGACAGGTCTACGAGCAGTACTTC.

The chain couples TRBV7-9 to TRBJ2-7, with unresolved D. CDR3 length equals 13 residues. Per germline, CDR1 SEHNR and CDR2 FQNEAQ (reference sequence). V was clipped by 3 bases and J by 6 bases, with 12 bases between them. The CDR3: CASSLGAVVEQYF. CDR3 DNA sequence: TGTGCCAGCAGCTTGGGTGCGGTTGTCGAGCAGTACTTC.

This clone showed up just a few times. J is TRBJ2-1 and V is TRBV6-6, with 11 nucleotides matching TRBD2. Germline CDR1 is MNHNY and CDR2 is SVGAGI (reference sequence). CDR3 length: 16 residues. V lost 4 bases and J lost 5; bases outside the gene matches: 7. For the CDR3, the DNA is TGTGCCAGCAGTTTTCCGGGACTAGCGGTTAACAATGAGCAGTTCTTC. This sequence encodes CASSFPGLAVNNEQFF.

This chain uses TRBV27 with TRBJ2-3; 9 nucleotides match TRBD2. CDR1 MNHEY and CDR2 SMNVEV come from the germline V gene (reference sequence). The CDR3 runs 19 residues. The V and J ends lost 7 bases and 4 bases, in that order; junction bases with no gene match: 21. The DNA for the CDR3 is TGTGCCAGCAAGACTCTTCCGGGACTAGCTCAAATCAGCGCAGATACGCAGTATTTT. Its translation is CASKTLPGLAQISADTQYF.

The chain recombines TRBV11-2 with TRBJ1-4, with a possible D match to TRBD1 (6 bases). The CDR3 contains 15 residues. V was clipped by 3 bases and J by 6 bases, with 14 bases between them. Germline assignment: CDR1 SGHAT and CDR2 FQNNGV. The CDR3 DNA follows: TGTGCCAGCAGCTTTCGGGGGGCGGGTGATGAAAAACTGTTTTTT. Residues: CASSFRGAGDEKLFF.

This sequence joins TRBV6-5 and TRBJ2-3; the match to TRBD2 covers 9 bases. The CDR3 consists of 15 residues. CDR1 is MNHEY, CDR2 SVGAGI, per germline. V trimming: 2 bases; J trimming: 4 bases; junction bases outside the gene matches: 4. CDR3 sequence (DNA): TGTGCCAGCAGTTACGAGACTAGCGGCCCAGATACGCAGTATTTT. This translates into CASSYETSGPDTQYF.

The chain employs TRBV4-1 and TRBJ2-1; 7 bases map to TRBD2. Per germline, CDR1 MGHRA and CDR2 YSYEKL. Losses at the gene ends were 0 bases for V and 5 bases for J; bases not matched to a gene: 7. The CDR3 sequence is 16 residues long. The CDR3: CASSQDRAGTNNEQFF. The CDR3 DNA reads as TGCGCCAGCAGCCAAGATAGAGCGGGAACTAACAATGAGCAGTTCTTC.

The chain joins TRBV6-6 to TRBJ2-7, with 12 nucleotides matching TRBD1. The germline gives CDR1 MNHNY, CDR2 SVGAGI (reference sequence). CDR3 length: 14 residues. V dropped 6 bases and J dropped 5; count of bases not matched to a gene: 5. CDR3 amino acids: CASSSGQGADEQYF. Here the CDR3 DNA reads TGTGCCAGCAGCTCGGGACAGGGGGCGGACGAGCAGTACTTC.

This chain joins TRBV4-3 and TRBJ1-1; the D gene is possibly TRBD1 (5 bases). This CDR3 has 15 amino acids. Deletions cut 0 bases from V and 6 bases from J, with 14 bases between. The germline V gene encodes CDR1 LGHNA and CDR2 YSLEER. CDR3 in DNA: TGCGCCAGCAGCCAAGATAGGCAGGGAGGGTCTGAAGCTTTCTTT. Amino acid sequence: CASSQDRQGGSEAFF.

J is TRBJ1-1 and V is TRBV7-2, with 9 bases that match TRBD1. This CDR3 contains 15 residues. Per germline, CDR1 SGHTA and CDR2 FQGNSA. V lost 5 bases to trimming and J lost 3 bases; unmatched junction nucleotides: 7. CDR3 residues: CASSPGGQGDTEAFF. CDR3 coding DNA: TGTGCCAGCAGCCCGGGGGGACAGGGTGACACTGAAGCTTTCTTT.

This clone was found a few times. Here the CDR3 DNA reads TGTGCCAGCAGTTCCTCGGGACAGGGGGTTAAAGGCTACACCTTC. Protein product: CASSSSGQGVKGYTF. The rearrangement uses TRBV6-5 and TRBJ1-2; the match to TRBD1 covers 11 bases. With V trimmed by 4 bases and J by 8 bases, 9 bases remained unmatched. CDR1 MNHEY and CDR2 SVGAGI come from the germline V gene. This CDR3 region has 15 residues.

The chain uses TRBV5-1 and TRBJ1-1; 7 bases agree with TRBD1. The CDR3 runs 14 residues. V lost 4 bases to trimming and J lost 1 base; unmatched junction nucleotides: 4. Per the germline V gene, CDR1 is SGHRS and CDR2 is YFSETQ. Here the CDR3 DNA reads TGCGCCAGCAGCCAGGGACAGACGAACACTGAAGCTTTCTTT. It translates to CASSQGQTNTEAFF. Together with reference TRBV5-1 and TRBJ1-1, the CDR3 gives the full variable domain: KAGVTQTPRYLIKTRGQQVTLSCSPISGHRSVSWYQQTPGQGLQFLFEYFSETQRNKGNFPGRFSGRQFSNSRSEMNVSTLELGDSALYLCASSQGQTNTEAFFGQGTRLTVV.

In its sample, this clone was seen a few times. V usage is TRBV5-1 and J usage is TRBJ1-4, with a possible D match to TRBD1 (6 bases). Looked up from germline, CDR1 is SGHRS and CDR2 is YFSETQ. Trimming left V 0 bases short and J 7 bases short, with 16 bases between. The CDR3 runs 16 residues. The CDR3 reads CASSLAAGAQGEKLFF. As DNA, the CDR3 is TGCGCCAGCAGCTTGGCCGCGGGGGCGCAGGGTGAAAAACTGTTTTTT.

The V and J genes are TRBV5-1 and TRBJ2-3, with 9 bases aligning to TRBD1. Looked up from germline, CDR1 is SGHRS and CDR2 is YFSETQ. The CDR3 extends over 13 amino acids. V gave up 4 bases and J gave up 13 bases; unmatched junction bases: 10. The CDR3: CASSHIRDRAEYF. In nucleotides, the CDR3 is TGCGCCAGCAGCCACATCCGGGACAGGGCCGAGTATTTT.

The genes are TRBV5-1 and TRBJ2-7, with TRBD1 as a possible D gene (6 bases). The CDR3 has 15 amino acids. Germline V lookup: CDR1 SGHRS, CDR2 YFSETQ. The V and J ends lost 0 bases and 4 bases respectively, with 14 bases between them. CDR3 nucleotide sequence: TGCGCCAGCAGCTTGGGACAGGCCCCCGGATACGAGCAGTACTTC. This codes for CASSLGQAPGYEQYF.

J is TRBJ2-1 and V is TRBV25-1; maybe TRBD1 (7 bases). Trimming removed 0 bases at V and 6 bases at J, with 15 bases between. Looked up from germline, CDR1 is MGHDK and CDR2 is SYGVNS. This CDR3 comprises 16 residues. CDR3 coding DNA: TGTGCCAGCAGTGAATACCGGACTACAGGGGCCAATGAGCAGTTCTTC. It codes for CASSEYRTTGANEQFF.

The J gene is TRBJ2-5, the V gene TRBV5-4, with a possible D match to TRBD1 (6 bases). CDR3 length equals 17 residues. CDR1 SGHNT and CDR2 YYREEE come from the germline V gene (reference sequence). V was shortened by 3 bases and J by 3 bases, with 21 bases between the two germline ends. DNA of the CDR3: TGTGCCAGCAGCTCCCGTCCCACAGGGTCCCCCAAAGAGACCCAGTACTTC. Amino acids: CASSSRPTGSPKETQYF.

This clone has just one count. The chain uses TRBV7-2 and TRBJ2-7; TRBD2 is a possible D gene (5 bases). Germline V gives CDR1 SGHTA, CDR2 FQGNSA. Between the trimmed V and J ends, which lost 1 base and 3 bases, there was a span of 16 bases. This CDR3 is built from 16 residues. CDR3 nucleotides: TGTGCCAGCAGCTTAGTTTGGCGGGCAGACCTCTACGAGCAGTACTTC. It translates to CASSLVWRADLYEQYF.

The chain is built from TRBV6-5 and TRBJ1-5, with D unresolved. CDR1 is MNHEY and CDR2 is SVGAGI in the germline V gene. The length of the CDR3 is 15 residues. Trimming pared 0 bases from V and 2 bases from J, leaving 8 bases between. CDR3 nucleotides: TGTGCCAGCAGTTACTCCGGTATAGGCAATCAGCCCCAGCATTTT. It yields the protein CASSYSGIGNQPQHF.

The chain uses TRBV19 and TRBJ2-1, with 7 bases that match TRBD2. The V segment lost 5 bases and the J segment 2 bases; nucleotides outside the gene matches: 9. The CDR3 is 16 amino acids. Germline CDR1 reads LNHDA; CDR2 reads SQIVND (reference sequence). The CDR3 spells CASSPNGAGAYNEQFF. Written as DNA, the CDR3 is TGTGCCAGTAGTCCAAACGGGGCGGGAGCCTACAATGAGCAGTTCTTC.

This sequence joins TRBV6-1 and TRBJ1-2, with 8 nucleotides matching TRBD1. CDR3 length: 15 amino acids. The junction had 7 bases not matched to a gene; V was cut back by 3 bases and J by 4 bases. Per germline, CDR1 MNHNS and CDR2 SASEGT. CDR3 sequence reads: CASSDPTGDSYGYTF. The CDR3 nucleotides read TGTGCCAGCAGTGACCCGACAGGGGATAGCTATGGCTACACCTTC.

This rearrangement joins TRBV6-1 to TRBJ2-7; 8 nucleotides match TRBD2. This CDR3 spans 15 amino acids. Trimming removed 11 bases from V and 0 bases from J; junction bases left unmatched: 12. Per germline, CDR1 MNHNS and CDR2 SASEGT. CDR3 bases: TGTGCCGGTGCGCCAGCAACTAGCGGCTCCTACGAGCAGTACTTC. It encodes CAGAPATSGSYEQYF.

V usage is TRBV6-5 and J usage is TRBJ2-5; the match to TRBD2 covers 8 bases. V trimming: 6 bases; J trimming: 4 bases; junction bases outside the gene matches: 7. Germline CDR1 MNHEY, CDR2 SVGAGI. The CDR3 length is 14 residues. The CDR3 nucleotides are TGTGCCAGCAGCCGTCCCGGGACTAGAGAGACCCAGTACTTC. Amino acids: CASSRPGTRETQYF.

This chain links TRBV5-1 with TRBJ2-6; 7 bases align to TRBD1. Germline trimming cut 1 base from V and 4 bases from J; bases unmatched to any gene: 8. The germline V gene has CDR1 SGHRS and CDR2 YFSETQ. The CDR3 runs 17 residues. CDR3 nucleotides: TGCGCCAGCAGCTTGAAAGGGGGCGCGTCAGGGGCCAACGTCCTGACTTTC. It is translated as CASSLKGGASGANVLTF.

The rearrangement links TRBV9 to TRBJ2-1; tentatively, D is TRBD1 (6 bases). The CDR3 contains 16 residues. The ends were cut back, 0 bases at V and 2 bases at J, with 12 bases in the middle. Germline V CDR1 and CDR2: SGDLS, YYNGEE. The CDR3 loop reads CASSVGGQFPYNEQFF. CDR3 nucleotides: TGTGCCAGCAGCGTAGGCGGACAGTTTCCCTACAATGAGCAGTTCTTC.

J is TRBJ2-7 and V is TRBV19; the D is unclear. Per germline, CDR1 LNHDA and CDR2 SQIVND (reference sequence). Trimming left V 6 bases short and J 6 bases short, with 18 bases between. The CDR3 spans 14 residues. CDR3 amino acids: CASRAPYDTAEQYF. CDR3 coding DNA: TGTGCCAGTAGAGCCCCTTATGACACCGCCGAGCAGTACTTC.